This entry lists 28 T cell receptor beta chains sequenced from one sample in a study of blood T cell repertoires in COVID-19. The method was immunoSEQ multiplex PCR; TCRdb's version includes in-frame clones alone and lacks a portion of them. Altogether some 100,000 clones are present, 75% to 90% being singletons, with the ten largest covering 10% to 15%. The material sequenced was peripheral blood. Every receptor here comes from a human donor in a cohort sampled during active COVID-19.

This clone was seen only a few times. The genes are TRBV2 and TRBJ2-2, with D perhaps TRBD2 (6 bases). The CDR3 has 15 residues. Trimming took off 4 bases at V and 4 bases at J, with 13 bases between the two ends. CDR1 and CDR2 (germline): SNHLY, FYNNEI. The CDR3 sequence: CASSGRVAVTGELFF. The CDR3 DNA reads TGTGCCAGCAGTGGGAGGGTGGCCGTCACCGGGGAGCTGTTTTTT.

The chain combines TRBV10-3 with TRBJ2-7; TRBD2 is a possible D gene (6 bases). Germline values: CDR1 ENHRY, CDR2 SYGVKD. V shed 3 bases and J shed 0 bases, with 12 bases lying between them. The CDR3 covers 15 residues. CDR3 sequence: CAISDPGLSSYEQYF. The CDR3 DNA reads as TGTGCCATCAGTGATCCGGGACTCAGCTCCTACGAGCAGTACTTC.

This clone was picked up one time. The V gene is TRBV18, the J gene TRBJ1-6; maybe TRBD1 (5 bases). Trimming pared 1 base from V and 3 bases from J, leaving 13 bases between. Germline V gene data show CDR1 as KGHSH and CDR2 as LQKENI. The CDR3 totals 17 residues. DNA of the CDR3: TGTGCCAGCTCACCACAGGGGTCGTCTTACTATAATTCACCCCTCCACTTT. Residues: CASSPQGSSYYNSPLHF.

This clone was seen only a few times. The gene calls are TRBV6-5 and TRBJ1-6; 7 nucleotides align to TRBD1. The CDR3 spans 15 residues. CDR1 is MNHEY, CDR2 SVGAGI, per germline. V lost 4 bases and J lost 11; bases outside the gene matches: 11. The CDR3: CASSWDGQVRAPLHF. CDR3 DNA: TGTGCCAGCAGTTGGGATGGACAGGTTAGGGCACCCCTCCACTTT.

V gene TRBV7-9 combines with J gene TRBJ2-4, with 14 bases fitting TRBD2. V shed 5 bases, J shed 11 bases, and the junction held 8 bases outside the gene matches. Germline V gives CDR1 SEHNR, CDR2 FQNEAQ (reference sequence). There are 15 residues in the CDR3. In DNA, the CDR3 is TGTGCCAGCAGCCTAACCGGGACTAGCGGGGGCCTTCAGTACTTC. Translating gives CASSLTGTSGGLQYF. Looking up the rest from reference TRBV7-9 and TRBJ2-4 gives the full variable domain: DTGVSQNPRHKITKRGQNVTFRCDPISEHNRLYWYRQTLGQGPEFLTYFQNEAQLEKSRLLSDRFSAERPKGSFSTLEIQRTEQGDSAMYLCASSLTGTSGGLQYFGAGTRLSVL.

The chain is built from TRBV7-6 and TRBJ2-3; 12 nucleotides line up with TRBD2. Germline assignment: CDR1 SGHVS and CDR2 FNYEAQ. This CDR3 contains 15 residues. V trimming: 3 bases; J trimming: 4 bases; junction bases outside the gene matches: 2. The CDR3 DNA reads TGTGCCAGCAGCTTGACTAGCGGGGGTGCAGATACGCAGTATTTT. Protein: CASSLTSGGADTQYF.

CDR3 nucleotides: TGTGCCAGCAGCCCCAGGGACATGAACACCGGGGAGCTGTTTTTT. Its protein product is CASSPRDMNTGELFF. The rearrangement joins TRBV5-5 to TRBJ2-2, with D possibly being TRBD1 (6 bases). Germline V lookup: CDR1 SGHKS, CDR2 YYEKEE (reference sequence). V was clipped by 4 bases and J by 1 base, with 11 bases between them. This CDR3 is 15 amino acids long.

The table lists this clone with a count of one. The CDR3 nucleotides read TGTGCCAGCAGTTACCCCCGGGGTAGCGGTCAAGAGACCCAGTACTTC. Translating gives CASSYPRGSGQETQYF. J is TRBJ2-5 and V is TRBV6-6; perhaps TRBD2 as D (6 bases). The V end lost 2 bases, the J end lost 2 bases, and 15 bases lay between the germline ends. This CDR3 comprises 16 residues. The germline gives CDR1 MNHNY, CDR2 SVGAGI (reference sequence).

The V gene is TRBV7-3, the J gene TRBJ2-3; a weak D match, TRBD1 (6 bases). Germline CDR1 SGHTA, CDR2 FQGTGA. The V gene lost 0 bases and the J gene lost 7 bases, with 11 bases spanning the gap. The CDR3 is made up of 14 amino acids. CDR3: CASSLTGGRYTQYF. As DNA, the CDR3 is TGTGCCAGCAGCTTAACAGGGGGTCGGTATACGCAGTATTTT.

The gene calls are TRBV7-2 and TRBJ2-5; a weak D match, TRBD2 (7 bases). The germline V gene encodes CDR1 SGHTA and CDR2 FQGNSA. The CDR3 contains 16 residues. V lost 4 bases to trimming and J lost 5 bases, with 20 bases between them. The CDR3 coding sequence is TGTGCCAGCAGCTCCCGTATTGGGGGGGCCAGGGAGACCCAGTACTTC. Translation: CASSSRIGGARETQYF.

The table lists this clone with a few counts. The rearrangement links TRBV5-1 to TRBJ2-3; the match to TRBD1 covers 9 bases. The CDR3 loop spans 16 amino acids. Germline CDR1 is SGHRS and CDR2 is YFSETQ. The trim removed 4 bases at V and 3 bases at J, leaving 9 bases unmatched. CDR3 loop: CASSGVGTGLTDTQYF. The DNA of the CDR3 is TGCGCCAGCAGCGGAGTTGGGACAGGGCTGACAGATACGCAGTATTTT.

This chain connects TRBV15 to TRBJ1-2; no clear D. The CDR3 spans 14 residues. Germline loops: CDR1 LNHNV, CDR2 YYDKDF (reference sequence). V was shortened by 5 bases and J by 5 bases, with 15 bases between the two germline ends. The CDR3 DNA reads as TGTGCCACCAGCGTCGCGAGCCGGTTATATGGCTACACCTTC. As protein: CATSVASRLYGYTF.

The chain links TRBV3-1 (or the pseudogene TRBV3-2) to TRBJ2-3; 8 bases line up with TRBD1. V lost 1 base to trimming and J lost 2 bases; unmatched junction nucleotides: 17. Germline lookup yields CDR1 LGHDT and CDR2 YNNKEL (reference sequence). The CDR3 has 20 amino acids. CDR3 protein: CASSQGFGIWTGLNTDTQYF. CDR3 DNA: TGTGCCAGCAGCCAAGGATTTGGGATTTGGACAGGGCTTAACACAGATACGCAGTATTTT.

The chain combines TRBV21-1 with TRBJ2-7; TRBD1 is taken as the D call from the table, unchecked against the DNA. TRBV21-1 is shown as a pseudogene. This CDR3 is built from 14 residues. The CDR3 sequence: CASSKTQGAYEQYF. CDR3 bases: TGTGCCAGCAGCAAAACCCAGGGGGCCTACGAGCAGTACTTC.

CDR3 sequence reads: CAWSVRGWETQYF. The CDR3 nucleotides are TGTGCCTGGAGTGTAAGGGGCTGGGAGACCCAGTACTTC. V is TRBV30 and J is TRBJ2-5, with D possibly TRBD1 on 5 matching bases. Germline V gene sequence: CDR1 GTSNPN, CDR2 SVGIG (reference sequence). The CDR3 contains 13 residues. Trimming shortened V by 0 bases and J by 5 bases, and 10 bases separated the two germline ends.

The rearrangement joins TRBV6-1 to TRBJ2-7; no reliable D call. The germline V gene has CDR1 MNHNS and CDR2 SASEGT. The CDR3 covers 12 residues. V was trimmed by 2 bases and J by 5 bases, leaving 7 bases between them. The CDR3 region has the DNA TGTGCCAGCAGTGAAAGATACAACGAGCAGTACTTC. Its protein product is CASSERYNEQYF.

This clone was picked up one time. CDR3 nucleotide sequence: TGTGCCAGCAGCGGGACAGGGAGGTCAGACACCATATATTTT. It yields the protein CASSGTGRSDTIYF. The rearrangement links TRBV7-9 to TRBJ1-3; 9 positions agree with TRBD1. Germline CDR1 is SEHNR and CDR2 is FQNEAQ (reference sequence). The CDR3 sequence is 14 residues long. V lost 5 bases and J lost 8; bases outside the gene matches: 7.

With respect to this clone: An end of the junction differs from the germline gene, which may be a read error. Other nucleotide sequences from this sample produce the same CDR3. The rearrangement uses TRBV19 and TRBJ2-1; 13 bases align to TRBD2. The CDR3 extends over 15 amino acids. Per germline, CDR1 LNHDA and CDR2 SQIVND (reference sequence). CDR3 DNA sequence: TGTGCCAGTAGTACCAAGACTAGCGGGGGGAATGAACAGTTCTTC. This encodes CASSTKTSGGNEQFF.

V gene TRBV28 combines with J gene TRBJ1-6; 9 bases line up with TRBD1. The CDR3 contains 15 residues. The V segment lost 6 bases and the J segment 10 bases; nucleotides outside the gene matches: 10. Germline-derived CDR1 and CDR2 are MDHEN and SYDVKM. The CDR3, as DNA: TGTGCCAGCAGCTCACTGGGACAGGGAAGATCACCCCTCCACTTT. Translation: CASSSLGQGRSPLHF.

This chain joins TRBV7-2 and TRBJ1-6; D not certain. V dropped 5 bases and J dropped 6 bases, with 14 bases sitting between them. Germline CDR1 SGHTA, CDR2 FQGNSA. The CDR3 is made up of 15 amino acids. CDR3 coding DNA: TGTGCCAGCAGCCAGGTCTGGGGAGTTAATTCACCCCTCCACTTT. This translates into CASSQVWGVNSPLHF.

This clone has only one observation. The rearrangement uses TRBV3-1 (or the pseudogene TRBV3-2) and TRBJ2-3; D is unresolved. The CDR3 is 16 amino acids. Looked up from germline, CDR1 is LGHDT and CDR2 is YNNKEL (reference sequence). Trimming removed 0 bases at V and 2 bases at J, with 12 bases between. The CDR3 here is CASSQDPGGYTDTQYF. The CDR3 DNA sequence: TGTGCCAGCAGCCAAGATCCCGGCGGATACACAGATACGCAGTATTTT.

A single count supports this clone. V and J are TRBV10-2 and TRBJ2-7, with D possibly TRBD1 on 5 matching bases. The CDR3 covers 15 residues. Trimming cost V 2 bases and J 3 bases, with 14 bases left between them. CDR1 is WSHSY and CDR2 is SAAADI in the germline V gene. DNA for the CDR3: TGCGCCAGCAGTGAGGGCTTTGGGGCAAACTACGAGCAGTACTTC. It translates to CASSEGFGANYEQYF.

The sample holds one count of this clone. This rearrangement joins TRBV6-2 or TRBV6-3 to TRBJ1-1; D is possibly TRBD1 (6 bases). The CDR3 has 14 amino acids. Germline CDR1 is MNHEY and CDR2 is SVGEGT. The V end lost 1 base, the J end lost 3 bases, and 9 bases lay between the germline ends. CDR3 DNA sequence: TGTGCCAGCAGTTACTATCCAGGGGACACTGAAGCTTTCTTT. Its protein product is CASSYYPGDTEAFF.

The chain combines TRBV30 with TRBJ2-3; unclear D gene. V lost 2 bases and J lost 4, with 4 bases in between. The CDR3 consists of 11 residues. The germline V gene has CDR1 GTSNPN and CDR2 SVGIG (reference sequence). The CDR3 DNA reads as TGTGCCTGGAGTTCAGCAGATACGCAGTATTTT. This encodes CAWSSADTQYF.

The table lists this clone with a few counts. The chain recombines TRBV11-2 with TRBJ2-7; 8 bases map to TRBD1. Germline CDR1 is SGHAT and CDR2 is FQNNGV. This CDR3 is 13 amino acids long. V shed 6 bases, J shed 6 bases, and the junction held 7 bases outside the gene matches. The CDR3 spells CASRSGRGLEQYF. The CDR3 region has the DNA TGTGCCAGCAGATCGGGCAGGGGGCTCGAGCAGTACTTC.

This chain links TRBV7-8 with TRBJ2-3; TRBD2 matches at 9 bases. Germline trimming cut 5 bases from V and 7 bases from J; bases unmatched to any gene: 7. The CDR3 length is 14 residues. Germline CDR1 is SGHVS and CDR2 is FQNEAQ. The CDR3, as DNA: TGTGCCAGCAGCCGAAGCGGGGGGACAAATACGCAGTATTTT. Translating gives CASSRSGGTNTQYF.

The chain couples TRBV3-1 (or the pseudogene TRBV3-2) to TRBJ1-2; 11 bases align to TRBD1. The V gene end was trimmed by 8 bases and the J gene end by 2 bases; junction bases not matched to a gene: 7. This CDR3 region has 15 residues. Germline V lookup: CDR1 LGHDT, CDR2 YNNKEL (reference sequence). The chain's CDR3 is CASGPRDRGNYGYTF. The CDR3 DNA sequence: TGTGCCAGCGGGCCGAGGGACAGGGGGAACTATGGCTACACCTTC.

J is TRBJ1-5 and V is TRBV28; D is unclear. Looked up from germline, CDR1 is MDHEN and CDR2 is SYDVKM. V was pared by 6 bases and J by 3 bases, with 9 bases between. The CDR3 loop spans 13 amino acids. The CDR3 reads CASSNTNNQPQHF. CDR3 nucleotides: TGTGCCAGCAGCAACACGAACAATCAGCCCCAGCATTTT.